One sample yielded the 29 T cell receptor beta chains listed below, sequenced in a study of blood T cell repertoires in COVID-19. Sequenced by immunoSEQ multiplex PCR; TCRdb stores in-frame clones only, minus some. The sample lists over 150,000 clones, roughly 72% occurring once. The sample was peripheral blood. Source of these receptors: a woman of 80 years or more with acute or convalescent COVID-19.

This clone has a handful of counts. Additional DNA sequences in this sample encode the identical CDR3. CDR3 sequence reads: CASSSQGATNEKLFF. DNA for the CDR3: TGTGCCAGCAGTTCGCAGGGGGCGACTAATGAAAAACTGTTTTTT. This chain connects TRBV27 to TRBJ1-4; 8 positions match TRBD1. Trimming at V came to 4 bases and at J to 2 bases, leaving 3 bases not matched to a gene. CDR3 length: 15 amino acids. The germline gives CDR1 MNHEY, CDR2 SMNVEV (reference sequence).

The chain is built from TRBV27 and TRBJ1-6; tentatively, D is TRBD1 (6 bases). Trimming removed 6 bases at V and 6 bases at J, with 9 bases between. Germline CDR1 and CDR2: MNHEY and SMNVEV (reference sequence). The CDR3 consists of 13 residues. The CDR3 protein is CASRTGGNSPLHF. CDR3 DNA: TGTGCCAGCAGGACAGGTGGTAATTCACCCCTCCACTTT.

Concerning this clone: This sample also contains other DNA sequences that code for the same CDR3. J is TRBJ1-1 and V is TRBV6-5, with TRBD1 as a possible D gene (5 bases). The germline V and J ends were trimmed by 0 bases and 3 bases, with 11 bases remaining between them. The length of the CDR3 is 15 residues. The germline V gene encodes CDR1 MNHEY and CDR2 SVGAGI. CDR3 bases: TGTGCCAGCAGTTACTCGGGCAGGGTTGACACTGAAGCTTTCTTT. Protein sequence: CASSYSGRVDTEAFF.

The CDR3 nucleotides are TGTGCCGGTACAACAGGGAATAATTCACCCCTCCACTTT. Encoded protein: CAGTTGNNSPLHF. The chain has TRBV30 and TRBJ1-6, with D possibly matching TRBD1 (6 bases). This CDR3 comprises 13 residues. The V and J ends lost 8 bases and 5 bases respectively, with 13 bases between them. Germline V CDR1 and CDR2: GTSNPN, SVGIG (reference sequence).

The rearrangement links TRBV6-4 to TRBJ2-3; TRBD1 might be the D (5 bases). CDR1 MRHNA and CDR2 SNTAGT come from the germline V gene. The CDR3 length is 14 residues. V lost 5 bases and J 4 bases, leaving 13 bases between the germline ends. The CDR3 here is CASSSQGGSDTQYF. The DNA for the CDR3 is TGTGCCAGCAGTTCCCAGGGTGGTTCAGATACGCAGTATTTT.

The chain links TRBV7-9 to TRBJ2-7, with D perhaps matching TRBD1 (5 bases). Germline V lookup: CDR1 SEHNR, CDR2 FQNEAQ (reference sequence). This CDR3 spans 14 amino acids. Trimming stripped 4 bases from V and 5 bases from J, with 15 bases between. As DNA, the CDR3 is TGTGCCAGCAGCTCCTCTTTGGACAACCACGAGCAGTACTTC. Its protein product is CASSSSLDNHEQYF.

The CDR3 spells CAWSPGRLFNTEAFF. The CDR3 region has the DNA TGTGCCTGGAGCCCAGGGAGGCTGTTTAACACTGAAGCTTTCTTT. This chain uses TRBV30 with TRBJ1-1; D may be TRBD1 (5 bases). This CDR3 is built from 15 residues. Between the trimmed V and J ends, which lost 3 bases and 2 bases, there was a span of 16 bases. Germline values: CDR1 GTSNPN, CDR2 SVGIG (reference sequence).

The chain joins TRBV27 to TRBJ2-1; D perhaps matches TRBD2 (5 bases). The CDR3 consists of 15 residues. V was shortened by 0 bases and J by 10 bases, with 16 bases between the two germline ends. CDR1 MNHEY and CDR2 SMNVEV come from the germline V gene (reference sequence). The CDR3 DNA reads TGTGCCAGCAGTTTATCCCTGACTTCGACGGGAGAGCAGTTCTTC. This codes for CASSLSLTSTGEQFF.

CDR3 in amino acids: CASSLQGQGNYGYTF. The CDR3 DNA reads as TGCGCCAGCAGCTTGCAGGGACAGGGGAACTATGGCTACACCTTC. The V call is TRBV5-1, the J call TRBJ1-2, with 10 bases fitting TRBD1. V dropped 1 base and J dropped 2; count of bases not matched to a gene: 2. The CDR3 covers 15 residues. Germline-derived CDR1 and CDR2 are SGHRS and YFSETQ.

This chain uses TRBV11-2 with TRBJ1-3; no firm D call. Germline CDR1 reads SGHAT; CDR2 reads FQNNGV. V was trimmed by 1 base and J by 0 bases, leaving 10 bases between them. The CDR3 totals 16 residues. Here the CDR3 reads CASSLAGAFSGNTIYF. CDR3 coding DNA: TGTGCCAGCAGCTTAGCAGGCGCCTTCTCTGGAAACACCATATATTTT.

J is TRBJ2-1 and V is TRBV18, with 7 positions matching TRBD1. The CDR3 totals 17 residues. Trimming at V came to 1 base and at J to 0 bases, leaving 6 bases not matched to a gene. The germline V gene has CDR1 KGHSH and CDR2 LQKENI. This CDR3 is CASSPQGAQSSYNEQFF. DNA of the CDR3: TGTGCCAGCTCACCACAGGGGGCCCAAAGCTCCTACAATGAGCAGTTCTTC.

The rearrangement joins TRBV27 to TRBJ1-5; no firm D call. This CDR3 has 15 residues. V gave up 2 bases and J gave up 0 bases, with 8 bases separating them. Looked up from germline, CDR1 is MNHEY and CDR2 is SMNVEV (reference sequence). Here the CDR3 DNA reads TGTGCCAGCAGTTTAGGACGGGGTAGCAATCAGCCCCAGCATTTT. This codes for CASSLGRGSNQPQHF.

This chain joins TRBV6-1 and TRBJ1-2, with D hard to call. Deletions cut 3 bases from V and 7 bases from J, with 15 bases between. CDR3 size: 14 residues. Germline V gene lookup returns CDR1 MNHNS and CDR2 SASEGT. CDR3 coding DNA: TGTGCCAGCAGTGATATAGCGGCTTTTCGTGGCTACACCTTC. Translated, it gives CASSDIAAFRGYTF.

The chain combines TRBV5-6 with TRBJ1-2; 9 bases line up with TRBD1. Losses at the gene ends were 5 bases for V and 3 bases for J; bases not matched to a gene: 2. Looked up from germline, CDR1 is SGHDT and CDR2 is YYEEEE. This CDR3 comprises 13 residues. CDR3 amino acids: CASRTGGYYGYTF. As DNA, the CDR3 is TGTGCCAGCAGAACAGGGGGCTACTATGGCTACACCTTC.

The V call is TRBV30, the J call TRBJ2-3; D is unresolved. The germline V gene encodes CDR1 GTSNPN and CDR2 SVGIG (reference sequence). This CDR3 region has 14 residues. The germline V and J ends were trimmed by 0 bases and 4 bases, with 11 bases remaining between them. This CDR3 is CAWSVHKLPDTQYF. The DNA for the CDR3 is TGTGCCTGGAGTGTACATAAGTTACCAGATACGCAGTATTTT.

This sequence joins TRBV6-2 or TRBV6-3 and TRBJ2-7; 8 bases are shared with TRBD2. CDR3 length: 18 residues. Germline assignment: CDR1 MNHEY and CDR2 SVGEGT. V lost 6 bases, J lost 1 base, and 17 bases stayed unmatched. Here the CDR3 DNA reads TGTGCCAGCAGCTCGACACCCCTTTGGGCGGGGGGTTCCTACGAGCAGTACTTC. Its translation: CASSSTPLWAGGSYEQYF.

The CDR3 region has the DNA TGCGCCAGCAGCTTGGACCAGGGCGTGGGGACTGAAGCTTTCTTT. Residues: CASSLDQGVGTEAFF. The chain has TRBV5-1 and TRBJ1-1; TRBD1 might be the D (5 bases). The CDR3 is 15 amino acids. The germline CDR1 and CDR2 sequences are SGHRS and YFSETQ. The V gene lost 0 bases and the J gene lost 5 bases, with 14 bases spanning the gap.

This chain joins TRBV19 and TRBJ1-2; no clear D gene. The CDR3 totals 15 residues. The germline CDR1 and CDR2 sequences are LNHDA and SQIVND (reference sequence). The V and J ends lost 3 bases and 8 bases respectively, with 19 bases between them. CDR3 DNA: TGTGCCAGTAGTATGGAGAGAGGTTCCCTTAGGGGCTACACCTTC. As protein: CASSMERGSLRGYTF.

The V call is TRBV7-8, the J call TRBJ1-6; TRBD1 might be the D (6 bases). Germline CDR1 reads SGHVS; CDR2 reads FQNEAQ. V lost 8 bases to trimming and J lost 3 bases, with 17 bases between them. The CDR3 totals 16 residues. Here the CDR3 DNA reads TGTGCCAGCTACCGACAGGCAAGCCACTATAATTCACCCCTCCACTTT. Protein: CASYRQASHYNSPLHF.

The chain joins TRBV29-1 to TRBJ2-7; 9 nucleotides agree with TRBD1. Germline V gene data show CDR1 as SQVTM and CDR2 as ANQGSEA. Germline trimming cut 7 bases from V and 3 bases from J; bases unmatched to any gene: 4. CDR3 length equals 12 residues. The chain's CDR3 is CSAKTGGYEQYF. The CDR3 bases are TGCAGCGCCAAGACAGGGGGCTACGAGCAGTACTTC.

J is TRBJ2-2 and V is TRBV9, with D perhaps matching TRBD2 (5 bases). V shed 2 bases and J shed 6 bases, with 8 bases lying between them. The V gene's germline CDR1 is SGDLS and CDR2 YYNGEE. The CDR3 has 13 amino acids. CDR3 coding DNA: TGTGCCAGCAGCGTCGCAGCGGCCGGGGAGCTGTTTTTT. This encodes CASSVAAAGELFF.

The chain employs TRBV30 and TRBJ1-1; 8 positions match TRBD1. The CDR3 runs 17 residues. Trimming removed 0 bases from V and 4 bases from J; junction bases left unmatched: 13. Germline loops: CDR1 GTSNPN, CDR2 SVGIG (reference sequence). The CDR3 coding sequence is TGTGCCTGGAGTGTTGGGCAGGGGGCTCAGGGGAGCACTGAAGCTTTCTTT. Translation gives CAWSVGQGAQGSTEAFF.

This sequence joins TRBV3-1 (or the pseudogene TRBV3-2) and TRBJ2-1; 10 bases are shared with TRBD2. CDR3 size: 16 residues. Germline V lookup: CDR1 LGHDT, CDR2 YNNKEL (reference sequence). Trimming at V came to 5 bases and at J to 8 bases, leaving 12 bases not matched to a gene. For the CDR3, the DNA is TGTGCCAGCAGCTCCCTAGCGGGAGTTTATATTGATGAGCAGTTCTTC. Translation: CASSSLAGVYIDEQFF.

CDR3: CASSMTSGGQETQYF. DNA for the CDR3: TGCGCCAGCAGCATGACTAGCGGGGGCCAAGAGACCCAGTACTTC. This chain connects TRBV5-1 to TRBJ2-5, with 12 positions matching TRBD2. The CDR3 contains 15 residues. After removal of 4 bases from V and 1 base from J, the junction contained 2 bases not matched to a gene. The V gene's germline CDR1 is SGHRS and CDR2 YFSETQ.

This clone was picked up many times. The CDR3 DNA reads TGTGCCAGCAGCTCCCGTGCAGAGGTGGGGCAGTTCTTC. Translating it yields CASSSRAEVGQFF. The rearrangement links TRBV7-2 to TRBJ2-1; D ambiguous. The germline gives CDR1 SGHTA, CDR2 FQGNSA. This CDR3 contains 13 residues. With 4 bases removed from V and 12 bases from J, the gap between germline ends came to 16 bases. Filled out from reference TRBV7-2 and TRBJ2-1, the complete variable domain reads GAGVSQSPSNKVTEKGKDVELRCDPISGHTALYWYRQSLGQGLEFLIYFQGNSAPDKSGLPSDRFSAERTGGSVSTLTIQRTQQEDSAVYLCASSSRAEVGQFFGPGTRLTVL.

Comment on this clone: The sample contains more than one DNA sequence encoding this CDR3. The chain combines TRBV18 with TRBJ1-5; TRBD1 aligns across 7 bases. Germline lookup yields CDR1 KGHSH and CDR2 LQKENI. Trimming cost V 3 bases and J 4 bases; bases outside gene matches: 0. This CDR3 comprises 13 residues. CDR3 bases: TGTGCCAGCTCACCGGGACAGAATCAGCCCCAGCATTTT. Its protein is CASSPGQNQPQHF.

The chain carries TRBV19 and TRBJ1-2; 8 nucleotides agree with TRBD1. The V gene end was trimmed by 6 bases and the J gene end by 7 bases; junction bases not matched to a gene: 4. CDR3 length: 12 residues. Per germline, CDR1 LNHDA and CDR2 SQIVND (reference sequence). CDR3 coding DNA: TGTGCCAGTAGCAGACAGGGGCCTGGCTACACCTTC. The encoded protein is CASSRQGPGYTF.

The CDR3: CASSRVPGELFF. As DNA, the CDR3 is TGTGCCAGCAGTCGAGTCCCCGGGGAGCTGTTTTTT. V is TRBV27 and J is TRBJ2-2, with no clear D. Germline V gene lookup returns CDR1 MNHEY and CDR2 SMNVEV (reference sequence). V was clipped by 5 bases and J by 6 bases, with 7 bases between them. The CDR3 consists of 12 residues.

This rearrangement joins TRBV11-2 to TRBJ2-2; a weak D match, TRBD2 (6 bases). Trimming cost V 7 bases and J 2 bases, with 20 bases left between them. Germline V gives CDR1 SGHAT, CDR2 FQNNGV. The CDR3 sequence is 17 residues long. The CDR3 loop reads CASTPRGRGSNTGELFF. The CDR3 coding sequence is TGTGCCAGCACCCCGCGGGGACGGGGGAGTAACACCGGGGAGCTGTTTTTT.